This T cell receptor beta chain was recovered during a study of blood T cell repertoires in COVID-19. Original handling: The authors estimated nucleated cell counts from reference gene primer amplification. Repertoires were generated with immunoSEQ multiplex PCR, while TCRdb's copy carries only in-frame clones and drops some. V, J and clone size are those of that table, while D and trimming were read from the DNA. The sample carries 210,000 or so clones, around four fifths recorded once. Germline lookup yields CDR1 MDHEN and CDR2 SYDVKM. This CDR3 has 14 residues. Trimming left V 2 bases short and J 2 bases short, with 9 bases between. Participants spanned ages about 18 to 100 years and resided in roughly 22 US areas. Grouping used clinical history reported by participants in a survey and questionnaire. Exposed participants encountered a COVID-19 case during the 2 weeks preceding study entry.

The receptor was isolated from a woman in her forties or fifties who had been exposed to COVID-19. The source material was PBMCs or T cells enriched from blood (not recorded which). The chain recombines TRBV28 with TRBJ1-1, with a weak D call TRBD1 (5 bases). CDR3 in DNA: TGTGCCAGCAGTTTACTGGGGGGAAACACTGAAGCTTTCTTT. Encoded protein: CASSLLGGNTEAFF.